This TCR beta chain was sequenced during a study of vaccination and CD4 T cells after COVID-19. Sequence data for DNA of cultured CD4+ T cells were generated by the Oncomine TCR Beta short-read assay. TCRdb passed the PCR reads through MiXCR, listing each CDR3 protein once. Of 13,000 to 15,000 distinct CDR3 sequences in the sample, 61% are singletons; the top ten hold 7.4%. The V gene lost 2 bases and the J gene lost 0 bases, with 6 bases spanning the gap. CDR1 is SGDLS and CDR2 is YYNGEE in the germline V gene. The CDR3 spans 14 residues. Specified treatment: 10-day PBMC culture with coronavirus spike peptide pools or control peptides (ViraFEST assay). As for this clonotype: As yet, its antigen is unknown.

The sequencing sample was made of CD4+ T cells from blood, cultured in vitro. This TCR came from a human donor who had recovered from COVID-19. V usage is TRBV9 and J usage is TRBJ1-3, with D uncertain. Here the CDR3 DNA reads TGTGCCAGCAGCGTGACGAGCTCTGGAAACACCATATATTTT. It yields the protein CASSVTSSGNTIYF.